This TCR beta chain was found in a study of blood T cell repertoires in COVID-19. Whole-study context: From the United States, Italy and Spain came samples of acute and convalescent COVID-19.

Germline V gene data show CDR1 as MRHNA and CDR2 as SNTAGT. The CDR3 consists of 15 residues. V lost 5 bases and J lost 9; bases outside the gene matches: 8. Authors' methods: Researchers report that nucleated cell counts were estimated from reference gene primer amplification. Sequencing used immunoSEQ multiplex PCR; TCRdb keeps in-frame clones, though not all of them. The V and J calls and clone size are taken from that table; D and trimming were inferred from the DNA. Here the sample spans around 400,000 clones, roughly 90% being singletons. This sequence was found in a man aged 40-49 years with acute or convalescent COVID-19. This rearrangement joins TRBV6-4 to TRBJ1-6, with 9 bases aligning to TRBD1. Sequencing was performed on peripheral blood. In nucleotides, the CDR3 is TGTGCCAGCAGTAAAAGACAGGGGGTCGGTTCACCCCTCCACTTT. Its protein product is CASSKRQGVGSPLHF.